The source of this T cell receptor (beta chain) is a study of blood T cell repertoires in COVID-19. Turning to the study itself: Collection of acute and convalescent COVID-19 samples took place in the United States, Italy and Spain. The cDNA or gDNA used as material had been derived from T cells, B-cell-depleted T cells, or PBMCs.

Germline-derived CDR1 and CDR2 are MNHNS and SASEGT. V was clipped by 4 bases and J by 1 base; unmatched bases: 14. The CDR3 contains 18 residues. Original methodology: Researchers report that nucleated cell counts were estimated from reference gene primer amplification. The assay was immunoSEQ multiplex PCR, and TCRdb's table has in-frame clones only and misses some. The V and J calls and clone size are taken from that table; D and trimming were inferred from the DNA. The sample consists of more than 45,000 clones, approximately 86% of them appearing once. The chain combines TRBV6-1 with TRBJ1-2; 8 nucleotides agree with TRBD1. This receptor was identified in a woman older than 75 with acute or convalescent COVID-19. The specimen sequenced was peripheral blood. The DNA for the CDR3 is TGTGCCAGCAGTGCCCCCGGACAGGGATTTCCCTATAACTATGGCTACACCTTC. Its translation: CASSAPGQGFPYNYGYTF.